These T cell receptor beta chains were read from a single sample in a study of T cell clonotyping in hematopoietic cell transplantation. Sequenced by immunoSEQ multiplex PCR; TCRdb stores in-frame clones only, minus some. This table holds about 28,000 clones, approximately 94% found once. Sequenced here: peripheral blood mononuclear cells, sampled before stem cell transplant. The origin of the receptors is a middle-aged man with acute myeloid leukemia. Some clones in this sample may be carry-over from other donors' samples. Each CDR3 is given with its conserved first and last residue. Each record gives: D gene, J gene, clone size, V gene, CDR3 protein, CDR3 DNA. A D gene is named only where the DNA matches it firmly. Some rows have no size entry. The others give once, few or many, or a class for an expanded clone.

d_gene: NA; j_gene: TRBJ1-2; abundance: NA; v_gene: TRBV5-6; CDR3aa: CASRGGGGAYGYTF; CDR3nt: TGTGCCAGCAGGGGTGGGGGGGGCGCATACGGCTACACCTTC
d_gene: NA; j_gene: TRBJ2-2; abundance: few; v_gene: TRBV9; CDR3aa: CASSSKTGPTGELFF; CDR3nt: TGTGCCAGCAGCTCAAAGACAGGCCCCACCGGGGAGCTGTTTTTT
d_gene: TRBD1; j_gene: TRBJ1-1; abundance: NA; v_gene: TRBV7-6; CDR3aa: CATTQGVNTEAFF; CDR3nt: TGTGCCACAACACAGGGGGTAAACACTGAAGCTTTCTTT
d_gene: NA; j_gene: TRBJ2-3; abundance: NA; v_gene: TRBV2; CDR3aa: CASSGGLGSDTQYF; CDR3nt: TGTGCCAGCAGTGGCGGACTCGGCTCAGATACGCAGTATTTT
d_gene: NA; j_gene: TRBJ1-6; abundance: NA; v_gene: TRBV28; CDR3aa: CASSLEVRSPLHF; CDR3nt: TGTGCCAGCAGTTTAGAGGTGCGATCACCCCTCCACTTT
d_gene: NA; j_gene: TRBJ2-2; abundance: NA; v_gene: TRBV7-2; CDR3aa: CATPLEKGANTGELFF; CDR3nt: TGTGCCACCCCATTAGAAAAGGGGGCGAACACCGGGGAGCTGTTTTTT
d_gene: TRBD1; j_gene: TRBJ2-7; abundance: NA; v_gene: TRBV9; CDR3aa: CASSVGDRVVREQYF; CDR3nt: TGTGCCAGCAGCGTAGGGGACAGGGTGGTACGCGAGCAGTACTTC
d_gene: NA; j_gene: TRBJ1-5; abundance: NA; v_gene: TRBV19; CDR3aa: CASSIAVYSNQPQHF; CDR3nt: TGTGCCAGTAGTATAGCGGTGTACAGCAATCAGCCCCAGCATTTT
d_gene: NA; j_gene: TRBJ2-6; abundance: once; v_gene: TRBV28; CDR3aa: CASSLHGSSGANVLTF; CDR3nt: TGTGCCAGCAGTTTGCACGGGAGCTCTGGGGCCAACGTCCTGACTTTC
d_gene: TRBD1; j_gene: TRBJ2-7; abundance: NA; v_gene: TRBV4-3; CDR3aa: CASSQVRGHEQYF; CDR3nt: TGCGCCAGCAGCCAAGTCAGGGGGCACGAGCAGTACTTC
d_gene: TRBD1; j_gene: TRBJ1-2; abundance: few; v_gene: TRBV9; CDR3aa: CASSASLDRAYGYTF; CDR3nt: TGTGCCAGCAGCGCCTCTTTAGACAGGGCCTATGGCTACACCTTC
d_gene: NA; j_gene: TRBJ2-2; abundance: NA; v_gene: TRBV6-1; CDR3aa: CASSEWGRTGELFF; CDR3nt: TGTGCCAGCAGTGAATGGGGGAGGACCGGGGAGCTGTTTTTT
d_gene: TRBD1; j_gene: TRBJ1-2; abundance: NA; v_gene: TRBV18; CDR3aa: CASSLRGDRGNYGYTF; CDR3nt: TGTGCCAGCTCACTACGGGGTGACAGGGGTAACTATGGCTACACCTTC
d_gene: NA; j_gene: TRBJ1-1; abundance: NA; v_gene: TRBV10-3; CDR3aa: CAISESGWGNTEAFF; CDR3nt: TGTGCCATCAGTGAGTCGGGTTGGGGAAACACTGAAGCTTTCTTT
d_gene: NA; j_gene: TRBJ2-7; abundance: NA; v_gene: TRBV10-1; CDR3aa: CASSAAGTPREQYF; CDR3nt: TGCGCCAGCAGTGCAGCCGGGACCCCGCGGGAGCAGTACTTC
d_gene: NA; j_gene: TRBJ1-4; abundance: once; v_gene: TRBV5-6; CDR3aa: CASSGGANEKLFF; CDR3nt: TGTGCCAGCTCGGGCGGGGCCAATGAAAAACTGTTTTTT
d_gene: NA; j_gene: TRBJ2-7; abundance: NA; v_gene: TRBV11-2; CDR3aa: CASSLFAGQSYEQYF; CDR3nt: TGTGCCAGCAGCTTATTCGCTGGGCAGAGCTACGAGCAGTACTTC